The clone carrying this T cell receptor (beta chain) was observed a few times. Its antigen is not identified. The record originates from a study of vaccination effects on CD4 cells after COVID-19. V was cut by 6 bases and J by 4 bases, with 19 bases left in between. Germline-derived CDR1 and CDR2 are LNHDA and SQIVND (reference sequence). This CDR3 is built from 16 residues. Libraries were prepared by immunoSEQ multiplex PCR; TCRdb keeps only in-frame clonotypes and omits some of them. The table lists tens of thousands of clones, roughly three quarters of them singletons. Sequencing was preceded by expansion of antigen-specific CD4+ T cells with viral peptide pools in the ViraFEST assay. Culturing for 9 to 10 days preceded CD4+ T cell isolation. According to PCR results, the person was infected with SARS-CoV-2 between March and December 2020.

The source of this sequence is a human donor who had a prior SARS-CoV-2 infection. The sequences come from CD4+ T cells from PBMCs cultured with HIV peptides, collected before COVID-19 vaccination. Subset in this sample: HIV-1 Nef peptide pool negative control/reference culture. The chain recombines TRBV19 with TRBJ2-1; D is tentatively TRBD1 or TRBD2 (5 bases each). The CDR3 loop is CASSRGRRDGYNEQFF. The CDR3 DNA reads as TGTGCCAGTAGCCGGGGCCGTAGGGACGGATACAATGAGCAGTTCTTC.